This T cell receptor beta chain was sequenced for a study of OX40 agonist ivuxolimab in advanced cancers. Regarding the study in general: Ivuxolimab, which targeted the costimulatory receptor OX40 (CD134), was an agonistic, fully human IgG2 monoclonal antibody. Intravenous ivuxolimab was administered to patients every 2 weeks at six dose levels: 0.01, 0.1, 0.3, 1.5, 3 and 10 mg/kg. Of the roughly 52 dose-escalation patients, hepatocellular carcinoma was present in roughly 19, melanoma in around 15, renal cell carcinoma in 9 and head and neck cancer in 9. In the dose-escalation cohort, 82.7% of patients were male, and the mean age was approximately 60 years, with a range of about 23 to 85. Patients were allowed to have had prior anti-PD-1, anti-PD-L1 or anti-CTLA-4 therapy, and 40% to 45% of the dose-escalation patients had previously received checkpoint inhibitors. Three dose-escalation patients achieved partial responses, one with hepatocellular carcinoma and two with cutaneous melanoma. Peripheral TCRbeta sequencing was intended to test whether TCR sequence diversity was altered and clonal T-cell expansion was caused by ivuxolimab. The monotherapy dose-escalation portion (N ≈ 50 patients) of the phase I ivuxolimab trial is reported in the paper.

Trimming accounts for 2 bases at V and 4 bases at J, while the number of junction bases matched to no gene is 7. Measured from the cysteine to the phenylalanine, the CDR3 is 16 residues long. Only the CDR3 DNA stays, 48 bases, in frame from base 1. CDR1 and CDR2 (MDHEN, SYDVKM) derive from the germline V gene. On this clone: The antigen this receptor binds is unknown. No per-base quality is available; no much larger clone lies one base away.

For sequencing of the TCRbeta CDR3 region, genomic DNA was extracted from the sorted cells. TCRbeta CDR3 regions were sequenced using the immunoSEQ Assay. TCRdb carries this immuneACCESS record with in-frame sequences only. Its versions omit some clonotypes, under half of them owing to an unresolved V gene in the studies checked, with the rest unexplained. This sample holds 50,000 to 65,000 clones; roughly 86% were observed only once. The ten largest account for about 4.8% of the sample. What the work shows at the level of the full study, not this receptor alone: Partial responders in the 0.1-3.0 mg/kg groups had among the lowest normalized peripheral clonal expansion, especially among CD8+ T cells. At doses of 0.1 to 3.0 mg/kg, clonal expansion of both CD4+ and CD8+ blood T cells was observed from baseline to week 6. After ivuxolimab, CD8+ T cells had more expanded clones than CD4+ T cells on average. Which antigens the clonally expanded peripheral T cells were specific for was not determined. Low levels of normalized T-cell clonal expansion were also seen in some patients who did not respond.

The trial excluded patients who had a history of autoimmune disease or were on systemic immunosuppression. Peripheral blood for TCR sequencing was collected from all dose cohorts at baseline, on cycle 4 day 1, and on cycle 7 day 1. Samples were obtained from an open-label, multicenter, first-in-human phase I dose-escalation trial of ivuxolimab. Adults with locally advanced or metastatic head and neck squamous cell, hepatocellular, melanoma or renal cell carcinoma were enrolled in the trial. Before TCR sequencing, CD4+ T cells and CD8+ T cells from peripheral blood were sorted into separate populations.

Recombination connected TRBV28 to TRBJ1-2; the junction holds 10 bases that match TRBD1. The sample consisted of CD4+ or CD8+ T cells sorted from blood, taken in a trial of the OX40 agonist ivuxolimab. This clonotype was sampled from an adult with an advanced solid tumor such as melanoma, head and neck, liver or kidney cancer. At the DNA level, the sequence is TGTGCCAGCAGTTTAGCGACAGGGGGCGGGATCTATGGCTACACCTTC. Its protein is CASSLATGGGIYGYTF.